A selection of T cell receptor beta chains follows, all from one sample in a study of blood T cell repertoires in COVID-19. Only in-frame clones appear in the TCRdb table, and some are missing; sequencing was by immunoSEQ multiplex PCR. Of under 150,000 clones in the sample, approximately 84% were seen once. The sample consisted of peripheral blood. Receptors were obtained from an older man with active or convalescent COVID-19. Each CDR3 is given with its conserved first and last residue. Fields, in order: V gene, J gene, D gene, CDR3 DNA, CDR3 protein. The D gene is left open where the match is weak.

V gene: TRBV18
J gene: TRBJ2-2
D gene: TRBD1
CDR3 DNA: TGTGCCAGCTCACCCTCCCAGGACAGGGCCTTCGGGGAGCTGTTTTTT
CDR3 protein: CASSPSQDRAFGELFF

V gene: TRBV6-2/TRBV6-3
J gene: TRBJ2-1
D gene: TRBD2
CDR3 DNA: TGTGCCAGCAGTTACGGATCCGGGGGAGCGGGGCACTACAATGAGCAGTTCTTC
CDR3 protein: CASSYGSGGAGHYNEQFF

V gene: TRBV5-1
J gene: TRBJ2-3
D gene: TRBD2
CDR3 DNA: TGCGCCAGCAGCTTGGTTAGCGGGGTGGATACGCAGTATTTT
CDR3 protein: CASSLVSGVDTQYF

V gene: TRBV9
J gene: TRBJ2-3
D gene: TRBD1
CDR3 DNA: TGTGCCAGCAGCACCAACCCAGGGGGCTTAAGCACAGATACGCAGTATTTT
CDR3 protein: CASSTNPGGLSTDTQYF

V gene: TRBV4-3
J gene: TRBJ2-7
D gene: NA
CDR3 DNA: TGCGCCAGCAGCCAGGAAGCGGGTACCTACGAGCAGTACTTC
CDR3 protein: CASSQEAGTYEQYF

V gene: TRBV5-1
J gene: TRBJ2-4
D gene: TRBD2
CDR3 DNA: TGCGCCAGCAGCCCCGGGACGGGGGGGCGCGTTGACATTCAGTACTTC
CDR3 protein: CASSPGTGGRVDIQYF

V gene: TRBV2
J gene: TRBJ2-7
D gene: NA
CDR3 DNA: TGTGCCAGCCATGCTACGGGGTGGCCCTACGAGCAGTACTTC
CDR3 protein: CASHATGWPYEQYF

V gene: TRBV5-4
J gene: TRBJ1-4
D gene: TRBD1
CDR3 DNA: TGTGCCAGCAGCCGGCGAACGACAGGGCTGAGGGAAAAACTGTTTTTT
CDR3 protein: CASSRRTTGLREKLFF

V gene: TRBV5-4
J gene: TRBJ1-1
D gene: NA
CDR3 DNA: TGTGCCAGCAGCTTGGACCCGGGATCGAACACTGAAGCTTTCTTT
CDR3 protein: CASSLDPGSNTEAFF

V gene: TRBV2
J gene: TRBJ2-2
D gene: NA
CDR3 DNA: TGTGCCAGCACTGTCGGAGCCGGGGAGCTGTTTTTT
CDR3 protein: CASTVGAGELFF

V gene: TRBV6-1
J gene: TRBJ1-5
D gene: NA
CDR3 DNA: TGTGCCAGCAGTGAGTTAGATAGCAATCAGCCCCAGCATTTT
CDR3 protein: CASSELDSNQPQHF